This T cell receptor beta chain was observed in a study of blood T cells in healthy people across ages. The ends lost 1 base at V and 9 bases at J; junction bases unmatched: 5. This CDR3 is 14 amino acids long. In germline, CDR1 is LGHDT, CDR2 YNNKEL (reference sequence). Study results and limitations: With donor CMV status unknown, expanded clonotype changes were possibly confounded. TCR beta diversity was tightly associated with the proportion of naive T cells.

Regarding this clonotype: Its antigen is unidentified.

PCR was performed a second time for about 7 to 12 cycles using a sample-barcoded 5' primer and a J-beta primer mix. A single record per CDR3 protein comes from TCRdb applying MiXCR to the 5' RACE reads. This table holds hundreds of thousands of distinct CDR3 sequences, about three fifths found once. The chain employs TRBV3-1 and TRBJ2-1; 8 bases are shared with TRBD2. The receptor was derived from a man between 25 and 39 years old in good health. The specimen was blood. For the CDR3, the DNA is TGTGCCAGCAGCCAAGCGGGGGGGTCTACTGAGCAGTTCTTC. This gives the protein CASSQAGGSTEQFF.